This paragraph reports one T cell receptor (beta chain). Primers used in a second PCR of about 6 to 11 cycles were a sample-barcoded 5' primer and a J-beta primer mix. TCRdb reprocessed the 5' RACE reads via MiXCR and lists one record per CDR3 protein. Of approximately 830,000 distinct CDR3 sequences listed, about 59% are singletons. The record originates from a study of blood T cells in healthy people across ages. The CDR3 contains 16 residues. The V gene's germline CDR1 is LGHDT and CDR2 YNNKEL (reference sequence). J lost 4 bases, V lost 1 base, and 6 bases had no gene match. The rearrangement uses TRBV3-1 and TRBJ2-5, with 10 bases fitting TRBD1. Sequenced sample: blood. The receptor comes from a man under 40 in good health. For the CDR3, the DNA is TGTGCCAGCAGCCAAGCCTGGACAGGGGGAAGAGAGACCCAGTACTTC. Translating it yields CASSQAWTGGRETQYF.